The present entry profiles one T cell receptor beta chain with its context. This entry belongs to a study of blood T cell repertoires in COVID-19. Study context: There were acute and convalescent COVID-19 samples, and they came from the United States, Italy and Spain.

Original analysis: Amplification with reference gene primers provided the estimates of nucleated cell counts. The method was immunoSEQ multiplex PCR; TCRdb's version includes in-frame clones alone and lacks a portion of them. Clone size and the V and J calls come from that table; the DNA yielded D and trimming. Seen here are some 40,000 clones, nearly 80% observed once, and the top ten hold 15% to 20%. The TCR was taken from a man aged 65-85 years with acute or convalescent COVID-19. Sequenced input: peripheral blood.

CDR3 in DNA: TGTGCCAGCAGTTACTCCCTCGCAGGGACAGGCACTGAAGCTTTCTTT. It encodes CASSYSLAGTGTEAFF. The chain joins TRBV6-5 to TRBJ1-1; 8 nucleotides line up with TRBD1. In germline, CDR1 is MNHEY, CDR2 SVGAGI. The CDR3 is 16 residues long. The V gene end was trimmed by 0 bases and the J gene end by 4 bases; junction bases not matched to a gene: 7.